A selection of T cell receptor beta chains follows, all from one sample in a study of type 1 and type 2 diabetes patients. TCRdb re-called the multiplex PCR reads with MiXCR, one entry per CDR3 protein. The table has approximately 260,000 distinct CDR3 sequences, 40% to 50% seen once. The sample comprised peripheral blood mononuclear cells (PBMCs). The receptor set was obtained from a man in his late teens or twenties with type 2 diabetes. The CDR3 runs from the conserved cysteine through the conserved F or W. The D gene is left open where the match is weak. Clone size is given for some rows only: seen once, a few or many times, or a class if the clone is expanded.

cdr3_aa	cdr3_nt	clone_size	d_call	j_call	v_call
CASSPRGIQGVSYNEQFF	TGTGCCAGTAGTCCTAGGGGGATACAGGGGGTATCCTACAATGAGCAGTTCTTC	NA	TRBD1	TRBJ2-1	TRBV19
CASSQDVKGGLGWHEQFF	TGTGCCAGCAGCCAAGATGTTAAAGGGGGGCTTGGTTGGCATGAGCAGTTCTTC	few	NA	TRBJ2-1	TRBV14
CSVEDRERGSYNEQFF	TGCAGCGTTGAAGATCGTGAGAGGGGGTCTTACAATGAGCAGTTCTTC	NA	NA	TRBJ2-1	TRBV29-1
CASSLGTSLNEQFF	TGTGCCAGCAGCTTAGGGACTAGTTTAAATGAGCAGTTCTTC	NA	TRBD2	TRBJ2-1	TRBV7-3
CASSGGLSNQPQHF	TGTGCCAGTAGTGGGGGGCTCAGCAATCAGCCCCAGCATTTT	few	NA	TRBJ1-5	TRBV19
CASIGTGDPNEKLFF	TGTGCCAGTATCGGCACAGGGGACCCTAATGAAAAACTGTTTTTT	few	TRBD1	TRBJ1-4	TRBV19
CASTLTGALSGNTIYF	TGCGCCAGCACCCTGACCGGCGCACTCTCTGGAAACACCATATATTTT	NA	NA	TRBJ1-3	TRBV7-2
CASSIGQGRSGYTF	TGTGCCAGTAGTATCGGCCAGGGGCGGTCTGGCTACACCTTC	few	NA	TRBJ1-2	TRBV19
CASTFSGGASFEQYF	TGTGCCAGCACCTTTAGCGGGGGGGCGTCTTTCGAGCAGTACTTC	few	TRBD2	TRBJ2-7	TRBV7-8
CASRDTDRGHTEAFF	TGTGCCAGCAGAGATACGGACAGGGGGCACACTGAAGCTTTCTTT	NA	TRBD1	TRBJ1-1	TRBV6-2/TRBV6-3
CASSVVTGNGELFF	TGTGCCAGCAGTGTCGTCACAGGCAACGGGGAGCTGTTTTTT	NA	NA	TRBJ2-2	TRBV27
CSARDLIRETGQGSDEQYF	TGCAGTGCTAGAGATTTGATCCGAGAGACGGGACAGGGATCGGACGAGCAGTACTTC	NA	TRBD1	TRBJ2-7	TRBV20-1
CASSRGLAGGIETQYF	TGTGCCAGCAGCCGGGGACTAGCGGGAGGAATCGAGACCCAGTACTTC	NA	TRBD2	TRBJ2-5	TRBV14
CASSERAGHYEQYF	TGCGCCAGCAGTGAAAGGGCAGGACACTACGAGCAGTACTTC	few	NA	TRBJ2-7	TRBV10-1
CASSLWGGATGELFF	TGTGCCAGCAGCTTATGGGGGGGCGCCACCGGGGAGCTGTTTTTT	NA	NA	TRBJ2-2	TRBV7-2
CASRRTSGTDTQYF	TGTGCCAGCAGACGGACTAGCGGCACAGATACGCAGTATTTT	NA	TRBD2	TRBJ2-3	TRBV6-6
CACSSSGRAYEQYF	TGTGCCTGTTCGTCTAGCGGTCGGGCCTACGAGCAGTACTTC	many	TRBD2	TRBJ2-7	TRBV30
CAWSVPRAGANVLTF	TGTGCCTGGAGTGTACCCAGGGCTGGGGCCAACGTCCTGACTTTC	NA	NA	TRBJ2-6	TRBV30